The 4 T cell receptor beta chains below all came from one sample that was sequenced in a study of beta chain features in type 1 diabetes. Expressed TCRB transcripts were sequenced because the entire RNA isolate underwent reverse transcription. Data came from immunoSEQ multiplex PCR; TCRdb stores just in-frame clones and leaves some out. This table has 200,000 to 250,000 clones, 9.5% to 13% appearing once. Material: central memory CD4+ T cells from blood. The receptors shown here come from a man between 18 and 35 years old in good health.

This clone showed up just once. The chain has TRBV4-2 and TRBJ1-1, with 8 bases aligning to TRBD1. J lost 1 base, V lost 0 bases, and 4 bases had no gene match. Germline V gene data show CDR1 as LGHNA and CDR2 as YNFKEQ. The CDR3 runs to 16 residues. The CDR3 coding sequence is TGTGCCAGCAGCCAAGAGGGACAGGTTCCGAACACTGAAGCTTTCTTT. This encodes CASSQEGQVPNTEAFF.

This clone appeared many times. This chain joins TRBV10-1 and TRBJ2-1; D unresolved. CDR3 length: 14 amino acids. The V end lost 4 bases, the J end lost 6 bases, and 13 bases lay between the germline ends. Germline CDR1 reads WNHNN; CDR2 reads SYGVQD (reference sequence). The CDR3 loop is CASSVGGSSNEQFF. The DNA for the CDR3 is TGCGCCAGCAGTGTCGGTGGTAGCTCCAATGAGCAGTTCTTC.

The genes are TRBV5-1 and TRBJ1-2; unclear D gene. Germline-derived CDR1 and CDR2 are SGHRS and YFSETQ. V dropped 4 bases and J dropped 6 bases, with 10 bases sitting between them. The CDR3 is 12 residues long. DNA of the CDR3: TGCGCCAGCAGCGTGGACCGGAATGGCTACACCTTC. The encoded protein is CASSVDRNGYTF.

This clone has more than one count but fewer than ten. V gene TRBV29-1 combines with J gene TRBJ2-1; 12 positions match TRBD2. Germline values: CDR1 SQVTM, CDR2 ANQGSEA. Trimming removed 6 bases from V and 5 bases from J; junction bases left unmatched: 8. The CDR3 contains 15 residues. DNA of the CDR3: TGCAGCGTCGCCTCCTGGACTAGCGGGGACAATGAGCAGTTCTTC. Amino acids: CSVASWTSGDNEQFF.